This T cell receptor beta chain was documented in a study of cytomegalovirus exposure and HLA in healthy donors. Whole-study results and caveats: In vitro testing confirmed a few CMV-associated chains as specific for CMV antigens.

Points on this clone: Its target is not known.

A multiplex PCR was run with 60 Vbeta primers and 13 Jbeta primers. As originally analysed: Roughly 11 million shared chains were among about 80 million unique TCR beta chains counted in a later analysis. Sequencing used immunoSEQ multiplex PCR; TCRdb keeps in-frame clones, though not all of them. D and trimming come from the DNA, and the V and J calls and clone size come from that table. The table lists under 250,000 clones. The specimen sequenced was PBMCs. The receptor was derived from a girl under 10 years old in good health and CMV-seropositive.

CDR3 region: CASSETGQGAGNEQFF. CDR3 in DNA: TGTGCCAGCAGTGAAACGGGACAGGGGGCTGGGAATGAGCAGTTCTTC. V usage is TRBV6-1 and J usage is TRBJ2-1; TRBD1 agrees at 12 bases. Germline lookup yields CDR1 MNHNS and CDR2 SASEGT. The CDR3 consists of 16 residues. The V segment lost 2 bases and the J segment 7 bases; nucleotides outside the gene matches: 6.